This T cell receptor beta chain was observed in a study of blood T cell repertoires in COVID-19. About the study: The study drew acute and convalescent COVID-19 samples from the United States, Italy and Spain.

The CDR3 sequence is 18 residues long. The V and J ends lost 2 bases and 1 base respectively, with 20 bases between them. Germline CDR1 SNHLY, CDR2 FYNNEI. This clone was detected only a few times. Clinical history reported by participants formed the basis on which cohorts were assigned. Measured with immunoSEQ multiplex PCR; TCRdb has only the in-frame clones, and not every one. The sample shows about 150,000 clones, around 80% of them seen only once. The sequence was obtained from a woman in her sixties or seventies in a cohort exposed to, infected with or recovered from COVID-19 (not recorded which). The sample was PBMCs or T cells enriched from blood (not recorded which). This rearrangement joins TRBV2 to TRBJ1-1; the D gene is possibly TRBD1 (5 bases). The chain's CDR3 is CASSERMISRAENTEAFF. The CDR3 bases are TGTGCCAGCAGTGAACGAATGATCTCCAGGGCGGAGAACACTGAAGCTTTCTTT.